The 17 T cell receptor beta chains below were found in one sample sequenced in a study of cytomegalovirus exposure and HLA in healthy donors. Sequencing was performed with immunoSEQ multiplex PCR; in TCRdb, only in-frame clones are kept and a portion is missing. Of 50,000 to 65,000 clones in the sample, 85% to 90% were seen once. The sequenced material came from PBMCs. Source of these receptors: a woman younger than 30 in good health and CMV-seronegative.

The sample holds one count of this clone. The CDR3 bases are TGTGCCAGCAGGAAGACAGGGGGGGGCAATGAGCAGTTCTTC. Residues: CASRKTGGGNEQFF. This chain connects TRBV2 to TRBJ2-1; 9 bases are shared with TRBD1. The CDR3 has 14 residues. Germline values: CDR1 SNHLY, CDR2 FYNNEI. V gave up 6 bases and J gave up 6 bases; unmatched junction bases: 6.

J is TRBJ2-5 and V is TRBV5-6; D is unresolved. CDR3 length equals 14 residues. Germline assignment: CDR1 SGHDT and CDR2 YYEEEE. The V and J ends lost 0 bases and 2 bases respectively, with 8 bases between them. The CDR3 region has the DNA TGTGCCAGCAGCTTGGCCAGGAATCAAGAGACCCAGTACTTC. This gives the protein CASSLARNQETQYF.

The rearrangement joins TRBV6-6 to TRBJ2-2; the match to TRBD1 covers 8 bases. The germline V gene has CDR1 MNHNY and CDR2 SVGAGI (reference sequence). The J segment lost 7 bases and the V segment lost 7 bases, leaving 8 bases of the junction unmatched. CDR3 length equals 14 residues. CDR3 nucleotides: TGTGCCAGCAATTGGCAGGGGGCAGTCGGGGAGCTGTTTTTT. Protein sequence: CASNWQGAVGELFF.

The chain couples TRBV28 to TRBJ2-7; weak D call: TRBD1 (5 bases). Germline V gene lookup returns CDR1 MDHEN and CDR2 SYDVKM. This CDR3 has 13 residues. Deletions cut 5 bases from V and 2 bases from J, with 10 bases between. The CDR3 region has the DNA TGTGCCAGCAGTAGGGGATTAACCTACGAGCAGTACTTC. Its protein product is CASSRGLTYEQYF.

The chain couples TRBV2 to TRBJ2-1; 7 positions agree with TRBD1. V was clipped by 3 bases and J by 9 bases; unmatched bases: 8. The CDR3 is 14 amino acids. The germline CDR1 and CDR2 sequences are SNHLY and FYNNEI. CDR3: CASSEDRQVGEQFF. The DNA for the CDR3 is TGTGCCAGCAGTGAGGACAGGCAAGTAGGTGAGCAGTTCTTC. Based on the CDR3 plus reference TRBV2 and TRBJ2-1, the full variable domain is EPEVTQTPSHQVTQMGQEVILRCVPISNHLYFYWYRQILGQKVEFLVSFYNNEISEKSEIFDDQFSVERPDGSNFTLKIRSTKLEDSAMYFCASSEDRQVGEQFFGPGTRLTVL.

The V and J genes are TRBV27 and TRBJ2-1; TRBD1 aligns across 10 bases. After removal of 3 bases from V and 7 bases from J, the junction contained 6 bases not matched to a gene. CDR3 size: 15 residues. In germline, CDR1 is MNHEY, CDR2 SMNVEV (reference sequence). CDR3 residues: CASSFDRGRRNEQFF. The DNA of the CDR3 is TGTGCCAGCAGTTTTGACAGGGGGCGTAGGAATGAGCAGTTCTTC.

The CDR3 DNA follows: TGTGCCAGCAGCCGCGCCCTTCCTAGCGGGGGGCTCTACGAGCAGTACTTC. This sequence encodes CASSRALPSGGLYEQYF. The chain links TRBV11-2 to TRBJ2-7, with 11 nucleotides matching TRBD2. This CDR3 spans 17 amino acids. Germline-derived CDR1 and CDR2 are SGHAT and FQNNGV. V shed 5 bases, J shed 3 bases, and the junction held 12 bases outside the gene matches.

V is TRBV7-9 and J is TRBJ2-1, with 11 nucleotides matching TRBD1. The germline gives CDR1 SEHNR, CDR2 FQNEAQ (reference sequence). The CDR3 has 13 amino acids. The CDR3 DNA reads TGTGTAGGGGGACAGGGGGTTGTAAATGAGCAGTTCTTC. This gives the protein CVGGQGVVNEQFF. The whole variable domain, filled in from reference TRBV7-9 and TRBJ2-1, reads DTGVSQNPRHKITKRGQNVTFRCDPISEHNRLYWYRQTLGQGPEFLTYFQNEAQLEKSRLLSDRFSAERPKGSFSTLEIQRTEQGDSAMYLCVGGQGVVNEQFFGPGTRLTVL.

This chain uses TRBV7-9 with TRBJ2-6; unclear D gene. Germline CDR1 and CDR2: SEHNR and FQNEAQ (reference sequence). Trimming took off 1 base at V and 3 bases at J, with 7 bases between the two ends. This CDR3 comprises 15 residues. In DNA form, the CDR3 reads TGTGCCAGCAGCTTAGGTCCTATTGGGGCCAACGTCCTGACTTTC. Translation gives CASSLGPIGANVLTF.

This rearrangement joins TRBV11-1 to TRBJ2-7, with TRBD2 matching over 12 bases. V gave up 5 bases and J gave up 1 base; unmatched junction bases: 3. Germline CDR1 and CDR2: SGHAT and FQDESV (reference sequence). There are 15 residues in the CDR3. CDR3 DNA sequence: TGTGCCAGCAGCACGACTAGCGGGGGTTCCTACGAGCAGTACTTC. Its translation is CASSTTSGGSYEQYF. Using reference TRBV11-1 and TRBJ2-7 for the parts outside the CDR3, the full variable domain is EAEVAQSPRYKITEKSQAVAFWCDPISGHATLYWYRQILGQGPELLVQFQDESVVDDSQLPKDRFSAERLKGVDSTLKIQPAELGDSAMYLCASSTTSGGSYEQYFGPGTRLTVT.

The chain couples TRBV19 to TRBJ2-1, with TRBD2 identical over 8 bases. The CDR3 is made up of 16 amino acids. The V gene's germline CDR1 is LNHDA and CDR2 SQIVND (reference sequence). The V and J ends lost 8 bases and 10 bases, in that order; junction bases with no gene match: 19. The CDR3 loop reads CASRGAGDLPPKEQFF. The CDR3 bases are TGTGCCAGTCGGGGAGCGGGGGACCTCCCCCCCAAGGAGCAGTTCTTC.

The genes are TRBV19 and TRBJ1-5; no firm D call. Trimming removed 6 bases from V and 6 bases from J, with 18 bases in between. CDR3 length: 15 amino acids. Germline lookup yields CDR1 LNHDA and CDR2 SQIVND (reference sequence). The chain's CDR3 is CASSHGERSSQPQHF. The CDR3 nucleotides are TGTGCCAGTAGCCATGGGGAGAGATCCTCTCAGCCCCAGCATTTT.

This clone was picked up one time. The CDR3: CASSESWGQGYGYTF. Here the CDR3 DNA reads TGTGCCAGCAGTGAAAGTTGGGGCCAGGGGTATGGCTACACCTTC. V is TRBV6-1 and J is TRBJ1-2; tentatively, D is TRBD1 (6 bases). V was cut by 2 bases and J by 5 bases, with 15 bases left in between. Per the germline V gene, CDR1 is MNHNS and CDR2 is SASEGT. The CDR3 is 15 residues long.

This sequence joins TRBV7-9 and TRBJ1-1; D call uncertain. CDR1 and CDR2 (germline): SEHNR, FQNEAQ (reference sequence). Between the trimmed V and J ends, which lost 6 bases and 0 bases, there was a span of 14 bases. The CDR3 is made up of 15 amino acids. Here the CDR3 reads CASRPTRGLNTEAFF. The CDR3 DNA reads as TGTGCCAGCAGACCGACTCGGGGTCTGAACACTGAAGCTTTCTTT.

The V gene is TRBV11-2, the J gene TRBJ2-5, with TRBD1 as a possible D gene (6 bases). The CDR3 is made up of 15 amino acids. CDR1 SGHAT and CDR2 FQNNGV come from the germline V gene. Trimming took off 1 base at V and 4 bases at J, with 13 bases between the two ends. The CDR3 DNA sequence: TGTGCCAGCAGCTTAGGGCAGGGGTTTGGAGAGACCCAGTACTTC. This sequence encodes CASSLGQGFGETQYF.

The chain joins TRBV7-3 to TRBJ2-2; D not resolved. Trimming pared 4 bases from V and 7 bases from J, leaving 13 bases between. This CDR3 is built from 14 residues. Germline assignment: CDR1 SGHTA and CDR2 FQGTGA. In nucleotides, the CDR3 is TGTGCCAGCAGCTCCCTTACCTTCGGCGGGGAGCTGTTTTTT. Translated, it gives CASSSLTFGGELFF.

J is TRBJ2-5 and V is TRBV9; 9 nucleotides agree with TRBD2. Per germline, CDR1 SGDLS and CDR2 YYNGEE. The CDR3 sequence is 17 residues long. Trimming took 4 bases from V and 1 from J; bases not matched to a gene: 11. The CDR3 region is CASSSRPAGGTQETQYF. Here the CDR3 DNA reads TGTGCCAGCAGCTCCCGCCCTGCGGGAGGGACCCAAGAGACCCAGTACTTC.